The subject of this entry is one T cell receptor (beta chain). The target antigen is unknown. Looked up from germline, CDR1 is MDHEN and CDR2 is SYDVKM. This CDR3 has 15 amino acids. Trimming removed 10 bases at V and 0 bases at J, with 16 bases between. This entry comes from a study of shared clonotypes between healthy human individuals. Positive CCR7 selection of CD45RO-negative cells yielded the naive CD8 cells, and terminally differentiated effector memory CD45RA+ cells were excluded. Per sorted-subset replicate PCR, input was roughly 220 ng DNA, representing about 32,000 T cell genomes. Clones were read by immunoSEQ multiplex PCR, and TCRdb kept only the in-frame ones, dropping some. The table includes about 2.2 million clones, about 93% detected once. Study-wide points: Non-shared clonotypes were found to have lower generation probabilities than the clonotypes that were shared by all four of the sorted-subset donors. Rarefaction exposed incomplete sorted-subset sequencing despite large depth.

The sequenced sample consisted of naive CD8+ T cells from PBMCs. V is TRBV28 and J is TRBJ2-1; TRBD1 might be the D (6 bases). The TCR sequence derives from a man aged 18 to 30 in good health. Some clones in this sample may be carry-over from other donors' samples. As DNA, the CDR3 is TGTGCCACGCAAGGGGACACCTTCTCCTACAATGAGCAGTTCTTC. Amino acid sequence: CATQGDTFSYNEQFF.